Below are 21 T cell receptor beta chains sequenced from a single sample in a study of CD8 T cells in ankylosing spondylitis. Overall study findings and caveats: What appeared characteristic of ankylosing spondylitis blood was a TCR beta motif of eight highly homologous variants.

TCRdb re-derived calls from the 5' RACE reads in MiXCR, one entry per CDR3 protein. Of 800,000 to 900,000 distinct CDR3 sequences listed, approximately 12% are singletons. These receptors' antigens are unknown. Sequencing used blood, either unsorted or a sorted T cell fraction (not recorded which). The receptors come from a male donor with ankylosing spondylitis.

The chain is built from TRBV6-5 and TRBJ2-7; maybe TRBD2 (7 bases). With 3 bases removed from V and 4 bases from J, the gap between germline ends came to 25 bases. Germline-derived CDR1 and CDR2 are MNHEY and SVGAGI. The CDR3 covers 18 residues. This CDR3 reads CASSYHFVRGGGSYEQYF. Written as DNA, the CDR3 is TGTGCCAGCAGTTATCATTTTGTAAGGGGGGGCGGATCATACGAGCAGTACTTC.

CDR3 residues: CSARVSLLDTQYF. DNA of the CDR3: TGCAGTGCTAGGGTTAGCCTATTAGATACGCAGTATTTT. The V call is TRBV20-1, the J call TRBJ2-3; unclear D gene. Germline CDR1 DFQATT, CDR2 SNEGSKA (reference sequence). This CDR3 has 13 amino acids. V lost 3 bases to trimming and J lost 5 bases, with 12 bases between them.

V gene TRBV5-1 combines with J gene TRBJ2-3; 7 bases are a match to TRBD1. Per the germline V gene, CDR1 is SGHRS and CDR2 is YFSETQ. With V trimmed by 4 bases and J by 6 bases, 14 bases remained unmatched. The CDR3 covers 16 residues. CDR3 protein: CASSQRTGGSYDTQYF. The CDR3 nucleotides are TGCGCCAGCAGCCAAAGGACAGGTGGTAGTTATGATACGCAGTATTTT.

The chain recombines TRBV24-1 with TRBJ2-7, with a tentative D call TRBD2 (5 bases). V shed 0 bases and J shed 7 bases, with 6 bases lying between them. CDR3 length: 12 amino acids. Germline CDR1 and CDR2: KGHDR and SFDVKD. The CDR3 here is CATSDLTGEQYF. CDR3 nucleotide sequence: TGTGCCACCAGTGATTTGACGGGGGAGCAGTACTTC.

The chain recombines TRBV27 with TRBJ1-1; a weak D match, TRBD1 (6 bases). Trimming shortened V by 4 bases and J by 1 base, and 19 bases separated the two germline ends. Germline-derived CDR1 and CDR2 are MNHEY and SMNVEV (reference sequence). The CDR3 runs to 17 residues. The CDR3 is CASSSHLWTESNTEAFF. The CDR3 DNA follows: TGTGCCAGCAGTTCGCACTTATGGACAGAATCGAACACTGAAGCTTTCTTT.

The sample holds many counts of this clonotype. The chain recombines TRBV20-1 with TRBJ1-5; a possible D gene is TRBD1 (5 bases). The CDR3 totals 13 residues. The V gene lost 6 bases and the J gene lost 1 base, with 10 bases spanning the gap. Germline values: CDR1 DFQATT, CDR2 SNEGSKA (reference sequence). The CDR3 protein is CSAGDRSNQPQHF. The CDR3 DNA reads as TGCAGTGCAGGGGATCGAAGCAATCAGCCCCAGCATTTT.

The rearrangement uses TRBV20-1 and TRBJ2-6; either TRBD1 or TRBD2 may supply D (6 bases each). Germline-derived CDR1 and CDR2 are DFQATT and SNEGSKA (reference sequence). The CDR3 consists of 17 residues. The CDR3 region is CCARDRGQSSGANVLTF. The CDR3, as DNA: TGCTGCGCTAGAGATCGGGGGCAGAGCTCTGGGGCCAACGTCCTGACTTTC.

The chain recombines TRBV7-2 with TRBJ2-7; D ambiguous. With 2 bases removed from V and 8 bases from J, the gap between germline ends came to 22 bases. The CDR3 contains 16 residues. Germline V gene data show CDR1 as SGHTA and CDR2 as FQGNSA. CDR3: CASSLNAAPLFPQQYF. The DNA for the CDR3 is TGTGCCAGCAGCTTAAATGCGGCCCCATTATTTCCACAGCAGTACTTC. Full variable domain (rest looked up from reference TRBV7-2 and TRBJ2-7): GAGVSQSPSNKVTEKGKDVELRCDPISGHTALYWYRQSLGQGLEFLIYFQGNSAPDKSGLPSDRFSAERTGGSVSTLTIQRTQQEDSAVYLCASSLNAAPLFPQQYFGPGTRLTVT.

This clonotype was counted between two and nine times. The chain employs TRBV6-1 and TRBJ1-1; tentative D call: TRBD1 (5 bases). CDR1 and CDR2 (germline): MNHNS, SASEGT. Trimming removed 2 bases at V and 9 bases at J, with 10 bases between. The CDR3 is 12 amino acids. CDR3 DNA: TGTGCCAGCAGTGAATCTCCAGGGCAAGCTTTCTTT. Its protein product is CASSESPGQAFF.

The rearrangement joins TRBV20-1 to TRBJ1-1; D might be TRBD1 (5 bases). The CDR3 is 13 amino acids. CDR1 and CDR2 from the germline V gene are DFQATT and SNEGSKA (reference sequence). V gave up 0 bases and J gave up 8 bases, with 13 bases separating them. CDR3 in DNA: TGCAGTGCTAGAGAGGACACCTTGGGGGAAGCTTTCTTT. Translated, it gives CSAREDTLGEAFF.

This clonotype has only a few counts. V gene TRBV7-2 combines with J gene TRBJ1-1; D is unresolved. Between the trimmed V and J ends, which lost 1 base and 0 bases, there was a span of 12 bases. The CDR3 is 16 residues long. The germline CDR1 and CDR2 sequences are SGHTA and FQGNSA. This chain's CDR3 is CASSLDVRRLNTEAFF. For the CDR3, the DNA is TGTGCCAGCAGCTTAGACGTCAGACGATTGAACACTGAAGCTTTCTTT. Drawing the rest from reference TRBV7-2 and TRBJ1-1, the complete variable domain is GAGVSQSPSNKVTEKGKDVELRCDPISGHTALYWYRQSLGQGLEFLIYFQGNSAPDKSGLPSDRFSAERTGGSVSTLTIQRTQQEDSAVYLCASSLDVRRLNTEAFFGQGTRLTVV.

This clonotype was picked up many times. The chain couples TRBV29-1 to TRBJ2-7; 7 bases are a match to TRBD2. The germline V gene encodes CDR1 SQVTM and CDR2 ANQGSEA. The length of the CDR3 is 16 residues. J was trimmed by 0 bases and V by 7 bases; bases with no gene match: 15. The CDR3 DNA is TGCAGCGCCGAGGGGTTAACCAGCGGGAACTCCTACGAGCAGTACTTC. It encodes CSAEGLTSGNSYEQYF.

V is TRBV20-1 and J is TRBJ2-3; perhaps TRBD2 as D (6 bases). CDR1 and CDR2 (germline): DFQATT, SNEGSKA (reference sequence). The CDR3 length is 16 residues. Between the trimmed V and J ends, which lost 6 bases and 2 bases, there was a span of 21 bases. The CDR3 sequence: CSANRPLARNTDTQYF. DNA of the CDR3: TGCAGTGCCAATCGCCCCCTAGCGCGCAACACAGATACGCAGTATTTT.

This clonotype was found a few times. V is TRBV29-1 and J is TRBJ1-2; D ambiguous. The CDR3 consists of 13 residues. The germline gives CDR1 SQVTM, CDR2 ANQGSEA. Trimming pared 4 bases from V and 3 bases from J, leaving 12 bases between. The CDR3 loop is CSVGRIDYYGYTF. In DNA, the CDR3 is TGCAGCGTTGGACGGATCGACTACTATGGCTACACCTTC.

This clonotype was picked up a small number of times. This CDR3 reads CASSLAGDDEQYF. Here the CDR3 DNA reads TGTGCCAGCAGCTTAGCCGGCGACGACGAGCAGTACTTC. The chain recombines TRBV7-2 with TRBJ2-7; no definite D call. The germline V gene encodes CDR1 SGHTA and CDR2 FQGNSA. V was clipped by 0 bases and J by 5 bases, with 8 bases between them. CDR3 length equals 13 residues.

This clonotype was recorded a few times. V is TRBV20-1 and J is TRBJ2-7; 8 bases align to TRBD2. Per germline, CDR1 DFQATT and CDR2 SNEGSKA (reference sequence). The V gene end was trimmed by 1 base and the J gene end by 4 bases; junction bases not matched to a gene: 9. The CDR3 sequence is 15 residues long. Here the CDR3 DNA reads TGCAGTGCTAGAGGTAGGGTTAGCGGGACTTACGAGCAGTACTTC. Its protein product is CSARGRVSGTYEQYF.

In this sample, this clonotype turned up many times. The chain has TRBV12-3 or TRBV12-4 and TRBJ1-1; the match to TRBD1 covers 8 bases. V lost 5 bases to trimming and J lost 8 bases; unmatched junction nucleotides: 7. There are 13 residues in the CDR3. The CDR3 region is CASSGQGLAEAFF. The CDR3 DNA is TGTGCCAGCAGTGGACAGGGTTTGGCCGAAGCTTTCTTT.

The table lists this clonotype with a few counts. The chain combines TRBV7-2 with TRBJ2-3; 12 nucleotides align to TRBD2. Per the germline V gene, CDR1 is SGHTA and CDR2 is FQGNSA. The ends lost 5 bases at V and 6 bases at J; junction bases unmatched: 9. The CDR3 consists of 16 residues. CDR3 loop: CASSRRLAGVVDTQYF. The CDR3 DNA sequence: TGTGCCAGCAGCCGAAGACTAGCGGGAGTGGTTGATACGCAGTATTTT.

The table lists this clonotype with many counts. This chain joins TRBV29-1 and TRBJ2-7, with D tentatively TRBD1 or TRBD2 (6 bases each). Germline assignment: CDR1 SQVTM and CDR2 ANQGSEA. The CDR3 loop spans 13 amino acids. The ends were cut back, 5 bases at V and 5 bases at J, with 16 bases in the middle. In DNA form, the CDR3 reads TGCAGCGTTCGGGGGACAATTTTAAACGAGCAGTACTTC. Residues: CSVRGTILNEQYF.

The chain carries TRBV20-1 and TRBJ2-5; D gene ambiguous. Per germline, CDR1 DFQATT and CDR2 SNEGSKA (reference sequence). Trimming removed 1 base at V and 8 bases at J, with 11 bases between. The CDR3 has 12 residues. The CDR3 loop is CSARAPMSTQYF. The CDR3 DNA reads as TGCAGTGCTAGAGCCCCCATGAGTACCCAGTACTTC.

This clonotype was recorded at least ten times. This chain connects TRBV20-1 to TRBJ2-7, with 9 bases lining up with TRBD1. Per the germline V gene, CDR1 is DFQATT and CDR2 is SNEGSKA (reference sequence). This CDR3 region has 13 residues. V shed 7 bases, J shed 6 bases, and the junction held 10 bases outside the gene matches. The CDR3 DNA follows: TGCAGTGTACCGAGACAGGGGGACGGCGAGCAGTACTTC. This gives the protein CSVPRQGDGEQYF.